The 6 T cell receptor beta chains in this list originate from one sample, sequenced in a study of identical twins. TCRdb redid the calling of the 5' RACE reads with MiXCR, one entry per CDR3 protein. The sample includes about 730,000 distinct CDR3 sequences, about 20% of them seen just once. This same sample was also taken into another study, of T cells expressing NK-cell markers.

Sequenced input: PBMCs. These TCRs come from a woman aged 18-29 years in good health.

The rearrangement joins TRBV4-1 to TRBJ2-3; maybe TRBD1 (6 bases). Between the trimmed V and J ends, which lost 4 bases and 0 bases, there was a span of 14 bases. The germline CDR1 and CDR2 sequences are MGHRA and YSYEKL. The CDR3 is 16 amino acids. This CDR3 reads CASSRPQGSSTDTQYF. The CDR3, as DNA: TGCGCCAGCAGCCGACCGCAGGGGTCTAGCACAGATACGCAGTATTTT.

The chain has TRBV7-2 and TRBJ2-1; D unclear. CDR3 length: 14 amino acids. CDR1 and CDR2 (germline): SGHTA, FQGNSA. V lost 5 bases, J lost 8 bases, and 16 bases lay in between. CDR3 in DNA: TGTGCCAGCAGCGCGCTTGGGCCCCCCGATGAGCAGTTCTTC. It is translated as CASSALGPPDEQFF.

This clonotype was seen at least ten times. The chain uses TRBV20-1 and TRBJ2-1; D is unclear. Per the germline V gene, CDR1 is DFQATT and CDR2 is SNEGSKA (reference sequence). This CDR3 is built from 14 residues. Trimming took 5 bases from V and 7 from J, leaving 18 bases between them. The CDR3 DNA sequence: TGCAGTGCTGAGCCCTCAGTGACTGTGAATGAGCAGTTCTTC. Translation: CSAEPSVTVNEQFF.

This clonotype has more than one count but fewer than ten. This chain links TRBV19 with TRBJ1-2; D gene unclear. V dropped 3 bases and J dropped 1 base, with 6 bases sitting between them. CDR1 LNHDA and CDR2 SQIVND come from the germline V gene (reference sequence). This CDR3 has 13 amino acids. CDR3 sequence reads: CASSIGGNYGYTF. Written as DNA, the CDR3 is TGTGCCAGTAGTATCGGCGGTAACTATGGCTACACCTTC.

The V gene is TRBV5-1, the J gene TRBJ2-3; TRBD1 aligns across 10 bases. This CDR3 has 15 residues. Germline V lookup: CDR1 SGHRS, CDR2 YFSETQ. V lost 3 bases, J lost 5 bases, and 6 bases stayed unmatched. The CDR3 protein is CASSSDRGLGDTQYF. As DNA, the CDR3 is TGCGCCAGCAGCTCCGACAGGGGGCTTGGAGATACGCAGTATTTT.

This clonotype was picked up a small number of times. The rearrangement links TRBV7-2 to TRBJ1-5, with D possibly matching TRBD1 (5 bases). In germline, CDR1 is SGHTA, CDR2 FQGNSA. The CDR3 runs 15 residues. Trimming left V 0 bases short and J 1 base short, with 7 bases between. The CDR3 nucleotides read TGTGCCAGCAGCTTAGCAGGGGTCAGCAATCAGCCCCAGCATTTT. Encoded protein: CASSLAGVSNQPQHF.